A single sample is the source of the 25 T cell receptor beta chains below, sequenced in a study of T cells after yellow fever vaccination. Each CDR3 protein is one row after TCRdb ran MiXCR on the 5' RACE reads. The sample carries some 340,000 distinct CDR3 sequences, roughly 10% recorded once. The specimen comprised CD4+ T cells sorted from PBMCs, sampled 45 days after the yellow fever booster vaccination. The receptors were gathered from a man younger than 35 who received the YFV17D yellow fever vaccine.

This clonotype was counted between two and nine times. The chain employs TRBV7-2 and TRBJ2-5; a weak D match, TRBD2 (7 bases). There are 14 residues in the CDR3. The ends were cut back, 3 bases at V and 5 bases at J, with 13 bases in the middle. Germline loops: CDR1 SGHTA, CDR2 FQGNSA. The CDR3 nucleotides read TGTGCCAGCAGCTTTTTGGGGGGGCAGGAGACCCAGTACTTC. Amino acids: CASSFLGGQETQYF.

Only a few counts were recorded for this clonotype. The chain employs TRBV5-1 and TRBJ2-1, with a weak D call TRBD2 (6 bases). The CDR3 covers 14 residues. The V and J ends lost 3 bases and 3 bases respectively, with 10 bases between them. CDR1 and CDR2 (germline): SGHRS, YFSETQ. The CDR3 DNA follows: TGCGCCAGCAGCTCTGCGGAGGGCTACAATGAGCAGTTCTTC. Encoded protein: CASSSAEGYNEQFF.

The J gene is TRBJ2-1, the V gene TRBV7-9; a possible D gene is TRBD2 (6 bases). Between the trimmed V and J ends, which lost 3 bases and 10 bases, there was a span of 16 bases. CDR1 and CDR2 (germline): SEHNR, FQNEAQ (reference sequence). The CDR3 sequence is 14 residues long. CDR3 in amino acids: CASSFTRDLGEQFF. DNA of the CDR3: TGTGCCAGCAGCTTCACAAGGGACTTAGGCGAGCAGTTCTTC.

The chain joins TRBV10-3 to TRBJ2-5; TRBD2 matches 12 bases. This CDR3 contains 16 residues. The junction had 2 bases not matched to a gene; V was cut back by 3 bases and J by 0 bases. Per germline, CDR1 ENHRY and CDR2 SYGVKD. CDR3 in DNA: TGTGCCATCAGTGATCGACTAGCGGGGGACCAAGAGACCCAGTACTTC. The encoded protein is CAISDRLAGDQETQYF.

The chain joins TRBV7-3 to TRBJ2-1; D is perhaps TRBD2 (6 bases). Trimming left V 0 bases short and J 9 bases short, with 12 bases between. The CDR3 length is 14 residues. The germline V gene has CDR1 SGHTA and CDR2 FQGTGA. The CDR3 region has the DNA TGTGCCAGCAGCTTAACGTTTGCGGGGACTGAGCAGTTCTTC. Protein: CASSLTFAGTEQFF.

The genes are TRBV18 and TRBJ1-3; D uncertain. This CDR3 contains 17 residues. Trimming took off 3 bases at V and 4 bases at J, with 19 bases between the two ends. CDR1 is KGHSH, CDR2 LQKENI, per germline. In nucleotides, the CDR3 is TGTGCCAGCTCACCGCGCGGCGCCCGCGGATTGGGAAACACCATATATTTT. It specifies CASSPRGARGLGNTIYF. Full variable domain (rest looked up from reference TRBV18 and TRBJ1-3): NAGVMQNPRHLVRRRGQEARLRCSPMKGHSHVYWYRQLPEEGLKFMVYLQKENIIDESGMPKERFSAEFPKEGPSILRIQQVVRGDSAAYFCASSPRGARGLGNTIYFGEGSWLTVV.

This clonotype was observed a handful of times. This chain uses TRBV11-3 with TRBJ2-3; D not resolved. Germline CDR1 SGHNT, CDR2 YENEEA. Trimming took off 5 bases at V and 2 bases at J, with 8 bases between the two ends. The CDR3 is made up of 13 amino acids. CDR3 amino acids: CASSQTNTDTQYF. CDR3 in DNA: TGTGCCAGCAGCCAGACCAACACAGATACGCAGTATTTT.

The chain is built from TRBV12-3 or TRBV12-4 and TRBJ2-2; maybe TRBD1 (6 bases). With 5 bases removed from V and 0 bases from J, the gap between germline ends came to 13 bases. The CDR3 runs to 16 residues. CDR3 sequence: CASSHSTGTNTGELFF. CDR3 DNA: TGTGCCAGCAGTCACTCTACAGGGACGAACACCGGGGAGCTGTTTTTT.

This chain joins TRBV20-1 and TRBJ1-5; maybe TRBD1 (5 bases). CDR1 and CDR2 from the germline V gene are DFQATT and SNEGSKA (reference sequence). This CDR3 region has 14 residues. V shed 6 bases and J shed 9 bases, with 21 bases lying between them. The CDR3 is CSAKAGQEKLPQHF. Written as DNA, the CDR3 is TGCAGTGCCAAAGCGGGGCAGGAGAAGCTGCCCCAGCATTTT.

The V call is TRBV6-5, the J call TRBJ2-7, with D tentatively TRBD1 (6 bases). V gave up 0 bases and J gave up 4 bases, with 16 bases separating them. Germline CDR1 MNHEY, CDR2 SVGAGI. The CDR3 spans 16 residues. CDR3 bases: TGTGCCAGCAGTTACTCGGGTGCCAGGGGCGTGTACGAGCAGTACTTC. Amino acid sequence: CASSYSGARGVYEQYF.

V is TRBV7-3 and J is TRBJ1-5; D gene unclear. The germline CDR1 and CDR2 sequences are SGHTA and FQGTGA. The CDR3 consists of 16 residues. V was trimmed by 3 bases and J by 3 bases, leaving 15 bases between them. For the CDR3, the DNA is TGTGCCAGCAGCTTCAGTGGCAGAGACTACAATCAGCCCCAGCATTTT. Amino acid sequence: CASSFSGRDYNQPQHF. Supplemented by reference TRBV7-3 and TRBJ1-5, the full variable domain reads GAGVSQTPSNKVTEKGKYVELRCDPISGHTALYWYRQSLGQGPEFLIYFQGTGAADDSGLPNDRFFAVRPEGSVSTLKIQRTERGDSAVYLCASSFSGRDYNQPQHFGDGTRLSIL.

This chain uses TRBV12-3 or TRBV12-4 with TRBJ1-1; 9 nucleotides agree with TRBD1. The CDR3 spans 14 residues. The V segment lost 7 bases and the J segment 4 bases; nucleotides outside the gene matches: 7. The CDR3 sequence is CASTRDRGGTEAFF. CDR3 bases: TGTGCCAGCACCAGAGACAGGGGGGGCACTGAAGCTTTCTTT.

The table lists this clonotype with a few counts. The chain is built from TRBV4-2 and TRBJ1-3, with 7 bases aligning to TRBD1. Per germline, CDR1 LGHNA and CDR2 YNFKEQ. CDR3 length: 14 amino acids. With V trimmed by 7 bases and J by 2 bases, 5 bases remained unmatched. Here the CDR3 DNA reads TGTGCCAGCACCCGGACAGGAGCTGGAAACACCATATATTTT. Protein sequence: CASTRTGAGNTIYF.

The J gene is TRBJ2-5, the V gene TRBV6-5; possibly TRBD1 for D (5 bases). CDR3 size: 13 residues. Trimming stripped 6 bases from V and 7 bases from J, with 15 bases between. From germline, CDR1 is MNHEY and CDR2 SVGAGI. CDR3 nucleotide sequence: TGTGCCAGCAGCCGTAACGGGCAGGGGACCCAGTACTTC. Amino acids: CASSRNGQGTQYF.

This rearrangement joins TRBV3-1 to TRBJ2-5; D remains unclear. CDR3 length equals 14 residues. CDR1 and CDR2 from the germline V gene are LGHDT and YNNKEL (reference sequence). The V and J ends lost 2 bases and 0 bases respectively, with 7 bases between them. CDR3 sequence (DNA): TGTGCCAGCAGCCAACCGGGCCACCAAGAGACCCAGTACTTC. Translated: CASSQPGHQETQYF.

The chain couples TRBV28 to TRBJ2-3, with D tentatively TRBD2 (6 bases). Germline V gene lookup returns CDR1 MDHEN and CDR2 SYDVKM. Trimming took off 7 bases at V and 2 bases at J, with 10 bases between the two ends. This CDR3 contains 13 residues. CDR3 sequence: CASMGGVTDTQYF. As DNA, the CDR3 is TGTGCCAGCATGGGGGGAGTCACAGATACGCAGTATTTT.

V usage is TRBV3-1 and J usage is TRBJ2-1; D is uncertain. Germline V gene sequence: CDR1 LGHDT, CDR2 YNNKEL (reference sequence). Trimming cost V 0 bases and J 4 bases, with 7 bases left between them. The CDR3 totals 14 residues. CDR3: CASSQDQHYNEQFF. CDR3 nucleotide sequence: TGTGCCAGCAGCCAAGATCAACATTACAATGAGCAGTTCTTC.

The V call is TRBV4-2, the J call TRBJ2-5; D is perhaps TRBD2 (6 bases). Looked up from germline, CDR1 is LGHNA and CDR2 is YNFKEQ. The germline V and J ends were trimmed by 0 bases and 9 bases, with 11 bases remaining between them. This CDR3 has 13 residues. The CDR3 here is CASSQEAGLAQYF. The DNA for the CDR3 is TGTGCCAGCAGCCAAGAAGCGGGTTTGGCCCAGTACTTC.

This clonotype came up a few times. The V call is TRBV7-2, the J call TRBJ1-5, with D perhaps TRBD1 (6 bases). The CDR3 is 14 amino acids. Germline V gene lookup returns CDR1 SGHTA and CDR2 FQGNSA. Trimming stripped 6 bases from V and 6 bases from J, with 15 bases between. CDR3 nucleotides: TGTGCCAGCAGGAGGGGGACGGGCTTTCAGCCCCAGCATTTT. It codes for CASRRGTGFQPQHF. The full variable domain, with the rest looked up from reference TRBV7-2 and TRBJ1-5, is GAGVSQSPSNKVTEKGKDVELRCDPISGHTALYWYRQSLGQGLEFLIYFQGNSAPDKSGLPSDRFSAERTGGSVSTLTIQRTQQEDSAVYLCASRRGTGFQPQHFGDGTRLSIL.

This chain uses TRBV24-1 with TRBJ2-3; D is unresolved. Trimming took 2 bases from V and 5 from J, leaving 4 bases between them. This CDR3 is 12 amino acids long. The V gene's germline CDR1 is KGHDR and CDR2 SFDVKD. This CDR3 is CATSDSRDTQYF. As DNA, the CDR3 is TGTGCCACCAGTGATTCCAGAGATACGCAGTATTTT.

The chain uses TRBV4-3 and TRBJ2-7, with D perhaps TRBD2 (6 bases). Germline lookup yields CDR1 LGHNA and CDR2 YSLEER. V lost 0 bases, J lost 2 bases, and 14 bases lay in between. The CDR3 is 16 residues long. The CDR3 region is CASSQDHSGRPYEQYF. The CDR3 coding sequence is TGCGCCAGCAGCCAAGATCACAGCGGGCGACCCTACGAGCAGTACTTC.

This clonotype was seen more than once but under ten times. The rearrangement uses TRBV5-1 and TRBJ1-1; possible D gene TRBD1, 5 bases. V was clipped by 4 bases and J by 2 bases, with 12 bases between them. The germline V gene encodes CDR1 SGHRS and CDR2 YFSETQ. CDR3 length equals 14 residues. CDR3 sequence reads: CASSPPGRNTEAFF. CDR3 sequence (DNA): TGCGCCAGCAGCCCCCCGGGACGTAACACTGAAGCTTTCTTT.

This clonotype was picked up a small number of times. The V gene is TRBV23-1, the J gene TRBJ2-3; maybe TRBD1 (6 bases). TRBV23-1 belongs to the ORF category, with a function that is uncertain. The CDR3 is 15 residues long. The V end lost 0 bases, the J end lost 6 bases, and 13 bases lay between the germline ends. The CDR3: CASSQSWGRGDTQYF. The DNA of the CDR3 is TGCGCCAGCAGTCAATCCTGGGGCAGGGGCGATACGCAGTATTTT.

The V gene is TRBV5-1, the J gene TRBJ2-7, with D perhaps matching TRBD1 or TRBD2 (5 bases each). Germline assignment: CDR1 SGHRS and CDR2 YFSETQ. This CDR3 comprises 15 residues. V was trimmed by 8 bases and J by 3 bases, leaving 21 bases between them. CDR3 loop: CASFPIRDGDYEQYV. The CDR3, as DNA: TGCGCCAGTTTTCCTATCCGGGACGGTGACTACGAGCAGTACGTC.

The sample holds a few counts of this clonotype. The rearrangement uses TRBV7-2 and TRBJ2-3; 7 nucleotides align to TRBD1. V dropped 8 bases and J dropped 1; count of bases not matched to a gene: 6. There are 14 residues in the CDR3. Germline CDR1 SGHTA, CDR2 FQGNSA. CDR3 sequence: CASGLDRGTDTQYF. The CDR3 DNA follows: TGTGCCAGCGGACTCGACAGGGGCACAGATACGCAGTATTTT. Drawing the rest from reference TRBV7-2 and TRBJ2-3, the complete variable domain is GAGVSQSPSNKVTEKGKDVELRCDPISGHTALYWYRQSLGQGLEFLIYFQGNSAPDKSGLPSDRFSAERTGGSVSTLTIQRTQQEDSAVYLCASGLDRGTDTQYFGPGTRLTVL.